This record concerns one TCR beta chain sequence. Its specificity is unknown. TCRdb's table, derived via immunoSEQ multiplex PCR, lists solely in-frame clones and lacks some. The table records 45,000 to 55,000 clones, about 70% of them present only once. The entry originates in a study of vaccination effects on CD4 cells after COVID-19. Study in general: Samples collected post-vaccine were obtained a median of 72 days after the second dose. Study-level points and caveats: Infection- and vaccine-induced clones contracted markedly late after vaccination.

V lost 5 bases and J lost 4, with 20 bases in between. The CDR3 loop spans 16 amino acids. Germline values: CDR1 MNHEY, CDR2 SVGEGT. Investigators separated out CD4+ T cells once 10 days of culture had passed. Every participant took two doses of the BNT162b2 or mRNA-1273 vaccine. No vaccinee had earlier SARS-CoV-2 infection, and nucleocapsid antibodies were negative. A half-medium replacement with IL-2 medium was carried out on days 3 and 7. This rearrangement joins TRBV6-2 or TRBV6-3 to TRBJ1-2; tentative D call: TRBD1 (5 bases). The TCR was taken from a human donor who received a COVID-19 vaccine. Sample: CD4+ T cells from PBMCs cultured without peptide, taken after COVID-19 vaccination. CDR3 sequence (DNA): TGTGCCAGCAGTCCCACCGTGGGGGGAATGATCTATGGCTACACCTTC. Residues: CASSPTVGGMIYGYTF.